This T cell receptor beta chain was recorded in a study of OX40 agonist ivuxolimab in advanced cancers. Study-level findings and limits: Fewer expanded clones were found on average in CD4+ than in CD8+ T cells. With doses of 0.1 to 3.0 mg/kg, CD4+ and CD8+ blood T cells had undergone clonal expansion by week 6.

In its sample, this clone was seen once. Its specificity is unknown. The CDR3 sequence is 15 residues long. Germline CDR1 and CDR2: SGHDT and YYEEEE. With 3 bases clipped from V and 4 bases from J, the junction kept 9 bases outside the gene matches. TCRdb's table, derived via immunoSEQ multiplex PCR, lists solely in-frame clones and lacks some. The sample records 80,000 or so clones, less than 95% being singletons. This receptor was obtained from an adult with an advanced solid tumor such as melanoma, head and neck, liver or kidney cancer. This sequence joins TRBV5-6 and TRBJ2-7; 8 bases agree with TRBD1. The sequences come from CD4+ or CD8+ T cells sorted from blood, collected in a trial of the OX40 agonist ivuxolimab. The chain's CDR3 is CASSSRDRRNYEQYF. CDR3 coding DNA: TGTGCCAGCAGCTCTCGGGACAGGAGAAATTACGAGCAGTACTTC.